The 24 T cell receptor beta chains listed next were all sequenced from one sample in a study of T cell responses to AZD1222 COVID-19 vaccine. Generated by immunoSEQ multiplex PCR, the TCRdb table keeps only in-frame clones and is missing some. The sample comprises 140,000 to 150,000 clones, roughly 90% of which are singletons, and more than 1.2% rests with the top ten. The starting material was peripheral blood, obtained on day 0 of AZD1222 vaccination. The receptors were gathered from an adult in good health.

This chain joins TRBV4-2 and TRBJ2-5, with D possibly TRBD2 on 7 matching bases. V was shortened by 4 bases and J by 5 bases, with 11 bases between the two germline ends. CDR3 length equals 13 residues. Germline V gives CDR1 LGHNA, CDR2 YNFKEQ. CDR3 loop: CASSRGGEETQYF. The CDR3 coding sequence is TGTGCCAGCAGCCGGGGGGGCGAGGAGACCCAGTACTTC.

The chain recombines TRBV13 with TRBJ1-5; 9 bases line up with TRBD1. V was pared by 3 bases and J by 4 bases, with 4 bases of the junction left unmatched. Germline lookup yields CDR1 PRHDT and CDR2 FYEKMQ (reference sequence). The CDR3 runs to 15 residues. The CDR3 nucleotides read TGTGCCAGCAGCTTCGGGACAGGGACGAATCAGCCCCAGCATTTT. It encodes CASSFGTGTNQPQHF.

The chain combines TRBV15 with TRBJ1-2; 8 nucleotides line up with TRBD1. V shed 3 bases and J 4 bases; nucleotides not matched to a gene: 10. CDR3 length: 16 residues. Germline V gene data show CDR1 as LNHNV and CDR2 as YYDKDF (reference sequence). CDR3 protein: CATSRDRDFGSYGYTF. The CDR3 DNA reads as TGTGCCACCAGCAGGGACAGGGACTTTGGTAGCTATGGCTACACCTTC.

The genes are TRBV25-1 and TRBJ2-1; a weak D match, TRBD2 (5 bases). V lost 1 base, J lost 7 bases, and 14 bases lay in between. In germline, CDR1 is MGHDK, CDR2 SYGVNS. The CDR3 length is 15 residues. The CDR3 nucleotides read TGTGCCAGCAGTGAATGGAGGCTCGACGGGAATGAGCAGTTCTTC. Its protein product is CASSEWRLDGNEQFF.

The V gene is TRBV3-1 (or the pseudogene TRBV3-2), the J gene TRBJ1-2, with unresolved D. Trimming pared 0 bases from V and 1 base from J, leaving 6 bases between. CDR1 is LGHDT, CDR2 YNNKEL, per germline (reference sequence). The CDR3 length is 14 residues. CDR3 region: CASSQDWINYGYTF. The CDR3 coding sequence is TGTGCCAGCAGCCAAGACTGGATTAACTATGGCTACACCTTC.

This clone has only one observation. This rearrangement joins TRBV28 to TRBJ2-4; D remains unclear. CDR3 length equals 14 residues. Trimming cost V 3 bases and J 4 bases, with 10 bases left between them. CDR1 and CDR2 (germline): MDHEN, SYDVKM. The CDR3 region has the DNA TGTGCCAGCAGTTTGGATACCGTGAAAAACATTCAGTACTTC. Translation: CASSLDTVKNIQYF.

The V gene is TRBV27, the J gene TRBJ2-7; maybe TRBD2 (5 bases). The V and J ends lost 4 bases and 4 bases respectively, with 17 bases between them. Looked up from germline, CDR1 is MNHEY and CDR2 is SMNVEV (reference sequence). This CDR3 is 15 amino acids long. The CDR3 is CASSWRQGLAYEQYF. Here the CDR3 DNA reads TGTGCCAGCAGTTGGAGGCAAGGTCTAGCATACGAGCAGTACTTC.

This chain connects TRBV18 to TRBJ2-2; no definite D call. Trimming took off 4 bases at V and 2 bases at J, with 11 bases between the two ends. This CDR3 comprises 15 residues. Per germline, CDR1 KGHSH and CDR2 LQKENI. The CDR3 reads CASSLAERNTGELFF. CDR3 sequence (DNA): TGTGCCAGCTCACTAGCCGAGAGAAACACCGGGGAGCTGTTTTTT.

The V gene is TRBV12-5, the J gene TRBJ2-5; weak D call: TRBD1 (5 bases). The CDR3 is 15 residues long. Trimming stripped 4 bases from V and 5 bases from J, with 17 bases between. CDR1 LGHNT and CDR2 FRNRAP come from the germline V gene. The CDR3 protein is CASGSPFGAWETQYF. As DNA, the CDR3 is TGTGCTAGTGGTTCCCCGTTTGGGGCTTGGGAGACCCAGTACTTC. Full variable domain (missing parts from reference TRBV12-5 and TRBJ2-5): DARVTQTPRHKVTEMGQEVTMRCQPILGHNTVFWYRQTMMQGLELLAYFRNRAPLDDSGMPKDRFSAEMPDATLATLKIQPSEPRDSAVYFCASGSPFGAWETQYFGPGTRLLVL.

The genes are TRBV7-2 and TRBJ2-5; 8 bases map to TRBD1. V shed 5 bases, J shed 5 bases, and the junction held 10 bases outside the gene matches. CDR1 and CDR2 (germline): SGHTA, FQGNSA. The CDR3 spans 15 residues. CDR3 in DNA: TGTGCCAGCAGCCTAGACACAGGGGGATTGGAGACCCAGTACTTC. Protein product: CASSLDTGGLETQYF.

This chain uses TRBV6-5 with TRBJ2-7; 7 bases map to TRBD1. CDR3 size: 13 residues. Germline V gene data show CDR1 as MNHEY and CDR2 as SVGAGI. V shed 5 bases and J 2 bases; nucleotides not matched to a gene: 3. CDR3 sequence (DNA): TGTGCCAGCAGTCATACAGGGGCCTACGAGCAGTACTTC. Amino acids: CASSHTGAYEQYF.

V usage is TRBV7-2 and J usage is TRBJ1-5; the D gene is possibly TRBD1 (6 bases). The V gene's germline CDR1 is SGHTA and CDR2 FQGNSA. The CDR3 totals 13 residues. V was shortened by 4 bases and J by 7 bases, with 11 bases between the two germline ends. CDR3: CASSSQGNQPQHF. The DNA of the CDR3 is TGTGCCAGCAGCTCACAGGGAAACCAGCCCCAGCATTTT. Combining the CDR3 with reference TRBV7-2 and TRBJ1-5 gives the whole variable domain GAGVSQSPSNKVTEKGKDVELRCDPISGHTALYWYRQSLGQGLEFLIYFQGNSAPDKSGLPSDRFSAERTGGSVSTLTIQRTQQEDSAVYLCASSSQGNQPQHFGDGTRLSIL.

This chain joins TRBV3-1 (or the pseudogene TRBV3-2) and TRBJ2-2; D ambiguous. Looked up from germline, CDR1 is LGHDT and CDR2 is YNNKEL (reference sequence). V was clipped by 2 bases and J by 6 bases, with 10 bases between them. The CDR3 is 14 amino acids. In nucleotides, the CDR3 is TGTGCCAGCAGCCAAATCGGAAGTCCCGGGGAGCTGTTTTTT. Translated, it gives CASSQIGSPGELFF.

The CDR3 region has the DNA TGTGCCAGCAGCTTAGCGGGATTAAGCGAGGGTAGTACTAACTATGGCTACACCTTC. This codes for CASSLAGLSEGSTNYGYTF. This chain uses TRBV7-2 with TRBJ1-2, with D hard to call. The CDR3 spans 19 residues. CDR1 is SGHTA and CDR2 is FQGNSA in the germline V gene. The ends were cut back, 0 bases at V and 0 bases at J, with 20 bases in the middle.

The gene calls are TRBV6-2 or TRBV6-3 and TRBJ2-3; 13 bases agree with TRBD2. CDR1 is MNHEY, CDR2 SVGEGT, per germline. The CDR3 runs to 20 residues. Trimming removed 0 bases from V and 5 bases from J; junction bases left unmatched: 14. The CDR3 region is CASSYSSRRTSGSRGDTQYF. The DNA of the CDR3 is TGTGCCAGCAGTTACTCAAGTCGCCGGACTAGCGGGAGTCGCGGAGATACGCAGTATTTT.

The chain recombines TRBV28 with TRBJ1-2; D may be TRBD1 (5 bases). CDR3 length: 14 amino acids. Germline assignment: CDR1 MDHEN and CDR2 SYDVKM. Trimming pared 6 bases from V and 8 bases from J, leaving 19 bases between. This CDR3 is CASRPALGGYGYTF. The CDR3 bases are TGTGCCAGCAGACCCGCCTTGGGGGGGTACGGCTACACCTTC.

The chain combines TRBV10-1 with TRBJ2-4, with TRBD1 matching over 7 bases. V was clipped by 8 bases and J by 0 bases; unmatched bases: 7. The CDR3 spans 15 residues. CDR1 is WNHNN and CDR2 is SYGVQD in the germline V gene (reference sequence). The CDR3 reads CASHDRALAKNIQYF. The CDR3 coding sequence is TGCGCCAGCCACGACAGGGCCCTAGCCAAAAACATTCAGTACTTC.

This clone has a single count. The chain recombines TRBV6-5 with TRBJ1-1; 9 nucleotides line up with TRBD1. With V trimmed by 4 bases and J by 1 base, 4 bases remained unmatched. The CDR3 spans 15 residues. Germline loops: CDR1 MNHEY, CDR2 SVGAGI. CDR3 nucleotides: TGTGCCAGCAGTTCACCGACAGGGGGGAACACTGAAGCTTTCTTT. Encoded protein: CASSSPTGGNTEAFF.

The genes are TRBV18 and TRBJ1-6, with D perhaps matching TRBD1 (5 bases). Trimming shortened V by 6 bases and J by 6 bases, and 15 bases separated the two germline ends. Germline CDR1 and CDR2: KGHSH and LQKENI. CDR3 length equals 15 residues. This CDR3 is CASSPGGVGNSPLHF. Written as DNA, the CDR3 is TGTGCCAGCTCCCCCGGGGGGGTCGGTAATTCACCCCTCCACTTT.

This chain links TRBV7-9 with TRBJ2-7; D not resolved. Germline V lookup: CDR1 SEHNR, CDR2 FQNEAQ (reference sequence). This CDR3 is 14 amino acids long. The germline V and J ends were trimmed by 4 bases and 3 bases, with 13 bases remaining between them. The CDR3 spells CASSSTSSSYEQYF. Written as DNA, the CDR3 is TGTGCCAGCAGCTCGACATCAAGTAGCTACGAGCAGTACTTC.

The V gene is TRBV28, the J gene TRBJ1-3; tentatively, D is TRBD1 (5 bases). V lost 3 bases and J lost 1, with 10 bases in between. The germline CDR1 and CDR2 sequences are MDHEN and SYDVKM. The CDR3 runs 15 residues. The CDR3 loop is CASSFAGLSGNTIYF. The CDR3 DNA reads TGTGCCAGCAGTTTCGCAGGGCTTTCTGGAAACACCATATATTTT.

CDR3: CASSPLGAGNTEAFF. CDR3 nucleotides: TGTGCCAGCAGCCCTCTAGGGGCAGGGAACACTGAAGCTTTCTTT. The chain joins TRBV6-2 or TRBV6-3 to TRBJ1-1; D perhaps matches TRBD1 (5 bases). This CDR3 comprises 15 residues. Between the trimmed V and J ends, which lost 6 bases and 1 base, there was a span of 15 bases. Germline loops: CDR1 MNHEY, CDR2 SVGEGT.

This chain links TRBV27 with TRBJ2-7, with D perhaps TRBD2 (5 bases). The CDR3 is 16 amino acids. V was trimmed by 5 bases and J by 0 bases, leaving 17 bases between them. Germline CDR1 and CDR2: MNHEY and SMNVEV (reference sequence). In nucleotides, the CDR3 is TGTGCCAGCAGTCATGACTACTTTTATAGCTCCTACGAGCAGTACTTC. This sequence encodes CASSHDYFYSSYEQYF.

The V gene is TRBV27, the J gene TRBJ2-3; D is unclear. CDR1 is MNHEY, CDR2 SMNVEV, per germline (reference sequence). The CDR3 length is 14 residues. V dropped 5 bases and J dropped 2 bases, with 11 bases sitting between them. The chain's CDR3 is CASSVDQDTDTQYF. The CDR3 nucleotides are TGTGCCAGCAGTGTAGACCAGGACACAGATACGCAGTATTTT.